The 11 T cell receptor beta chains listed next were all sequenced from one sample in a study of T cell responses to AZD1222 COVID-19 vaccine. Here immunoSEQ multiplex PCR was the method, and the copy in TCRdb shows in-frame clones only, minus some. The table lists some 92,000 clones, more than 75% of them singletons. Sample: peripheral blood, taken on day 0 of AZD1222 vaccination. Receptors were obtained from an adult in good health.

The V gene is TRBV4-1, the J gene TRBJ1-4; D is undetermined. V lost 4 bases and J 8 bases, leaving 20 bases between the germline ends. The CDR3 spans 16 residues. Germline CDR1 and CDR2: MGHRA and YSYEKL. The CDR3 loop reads CASSPARKTYIEKLFF. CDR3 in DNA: TGCGCCAGCAGCCCAGCGCGGAAGACATACATAGAAAAACTGTTTTTT.

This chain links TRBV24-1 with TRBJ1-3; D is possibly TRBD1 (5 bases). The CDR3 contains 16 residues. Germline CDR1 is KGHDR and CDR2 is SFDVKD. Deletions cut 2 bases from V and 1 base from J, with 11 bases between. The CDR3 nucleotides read TGTGCCACCAGTGATTCGGGGGGAGGTTCTGGAAACACCATATATTTT. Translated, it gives CATSDSGGGSGNTIYF.

In nucleotides, the CDR3 is TGTGCCTGGAGTGAGCCTCCCGCAGGGTTTAACTCTGGAAACACCATATATTTT. Its protein product is CAWSEPPAGFNSGNTIYF. The chain links TRBV30 to TRBJ1-3; weak D call: TRBD1 (5 bases). The CDR3 covers 18 residues. Germline CDR1 reads GTSNPN; CDR2 reads SVGIG (reference sequence). V lost 1 base, J lost 0 bases, and 19 bases lay in between.

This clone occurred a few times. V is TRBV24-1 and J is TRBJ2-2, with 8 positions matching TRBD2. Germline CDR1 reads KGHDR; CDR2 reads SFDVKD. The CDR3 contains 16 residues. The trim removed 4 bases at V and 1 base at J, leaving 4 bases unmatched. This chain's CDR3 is CATSEMSGRNTGELFF. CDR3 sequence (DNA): TGTGCCACCAGTGAGATGAGCGGGAGGAACACCGGGGAGCTGTTTTTT.

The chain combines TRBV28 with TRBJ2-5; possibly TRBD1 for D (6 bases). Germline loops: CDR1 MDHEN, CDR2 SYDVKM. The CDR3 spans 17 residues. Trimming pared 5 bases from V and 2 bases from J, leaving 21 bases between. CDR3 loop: CASSPPRQDLSQETQYF. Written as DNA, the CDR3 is TGTGCCAGCAGTCCTCCGAGACAGGATTTATCACAAGAGACCCAGTACTTC.

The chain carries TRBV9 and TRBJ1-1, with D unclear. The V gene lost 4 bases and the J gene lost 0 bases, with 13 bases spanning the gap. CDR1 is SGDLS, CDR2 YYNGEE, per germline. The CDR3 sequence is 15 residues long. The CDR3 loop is CASSPHPVMNTEAFF. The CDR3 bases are TGTGCCAGCAGCCCCCATCCAGTTATGAACACTGAAGCTTTCTTT.

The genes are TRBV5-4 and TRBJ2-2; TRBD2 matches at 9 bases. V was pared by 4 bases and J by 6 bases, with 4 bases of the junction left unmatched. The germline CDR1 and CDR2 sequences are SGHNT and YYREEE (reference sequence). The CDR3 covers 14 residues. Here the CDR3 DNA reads TGTGCCAGCAGCCCCGGGACTAGCCCCGGGGAGCTGTTTTTT. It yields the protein CASSPGTSPGELFF.

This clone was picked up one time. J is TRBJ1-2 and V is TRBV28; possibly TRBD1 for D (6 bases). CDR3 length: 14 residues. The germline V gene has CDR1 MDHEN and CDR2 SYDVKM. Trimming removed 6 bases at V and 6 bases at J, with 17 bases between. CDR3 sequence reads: CASSPLRGLDGYTF. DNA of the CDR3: TGTGCCAGCAGCCCGCTGCGGGGGCTGGATGGCTACACCTTC.

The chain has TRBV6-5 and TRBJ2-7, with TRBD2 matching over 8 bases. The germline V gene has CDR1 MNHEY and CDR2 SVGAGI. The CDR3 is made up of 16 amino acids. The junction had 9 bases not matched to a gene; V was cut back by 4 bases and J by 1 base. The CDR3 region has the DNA TGTGCCAGCAGTTCCCTCCGAGTAGCGGGATCCTACGAGCAGTACTTC. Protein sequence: CASSSLRVAGSYEQYF.

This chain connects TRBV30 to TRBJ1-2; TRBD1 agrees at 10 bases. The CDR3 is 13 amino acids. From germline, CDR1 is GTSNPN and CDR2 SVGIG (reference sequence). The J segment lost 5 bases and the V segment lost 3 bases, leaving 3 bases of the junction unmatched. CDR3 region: CAWSQDRGYGYTF. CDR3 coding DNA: TGTGCCTGGAGCCAGGACAGGGGGTATGGCTACACCTTC.

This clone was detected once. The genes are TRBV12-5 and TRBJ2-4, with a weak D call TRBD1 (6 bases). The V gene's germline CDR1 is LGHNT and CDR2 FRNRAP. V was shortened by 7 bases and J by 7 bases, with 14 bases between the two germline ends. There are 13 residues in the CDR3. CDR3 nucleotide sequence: TGTGCTAGTGCTAAGTCAGGGGAGAACATTCAGTACTTC. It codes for CASAKSGENIQYF.